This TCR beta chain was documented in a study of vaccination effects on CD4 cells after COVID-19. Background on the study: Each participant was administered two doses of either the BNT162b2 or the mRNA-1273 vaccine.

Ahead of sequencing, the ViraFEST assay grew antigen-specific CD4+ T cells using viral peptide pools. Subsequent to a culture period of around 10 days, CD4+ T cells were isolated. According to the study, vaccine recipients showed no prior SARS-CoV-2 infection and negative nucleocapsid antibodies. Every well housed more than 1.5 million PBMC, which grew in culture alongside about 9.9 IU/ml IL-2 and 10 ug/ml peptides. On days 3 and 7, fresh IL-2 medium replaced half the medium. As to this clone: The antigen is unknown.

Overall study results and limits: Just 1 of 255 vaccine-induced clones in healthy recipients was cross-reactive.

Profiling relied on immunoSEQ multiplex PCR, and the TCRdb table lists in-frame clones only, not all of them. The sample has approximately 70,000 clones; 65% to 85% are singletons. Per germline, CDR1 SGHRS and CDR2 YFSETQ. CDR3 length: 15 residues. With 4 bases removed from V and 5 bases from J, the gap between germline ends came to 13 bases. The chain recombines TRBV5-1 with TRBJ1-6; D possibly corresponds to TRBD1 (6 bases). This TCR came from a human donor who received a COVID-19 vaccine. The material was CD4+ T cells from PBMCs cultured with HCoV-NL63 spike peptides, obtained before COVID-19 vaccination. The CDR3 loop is CASSAGTSHNSPLHF. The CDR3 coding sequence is TGCGCCAGCAGCGCCGGGACAAGTCATAATTCACCCCTCCACTTT.